Below, one T cell receptor beta chain is given with its context. Its antigen is unidentified. Trimming removed 7 bases from V and 2 bases from J, with 9 bases in between. CDR1 and CDR2 (germline): MNHNY, SVGAGI (reference sequence). The CDR3 is 13 amino acids. The record originates from a study of human T cells and chemical hapten exposure. Study context: Scalp application of diphenylcyclopropenone was performed weekly in patients across the entire roughly 22-week study.

Original processing notes: Sample TCR counts, which ranged from about 23,224 to 700,000, had a median of approximately 95,000. TCRdb recomputed calls from the RACE reads with MiXCR, one row per CDR3 protein. The V and J calls were determined by TCRdb, not by the authors. The table lists 95,000 to 100,000 distinct CDR3 sequences, approximately 13% of them singletons. General study results and limits: Among expanded TCRs, significantly more large CDR3 similarity clusters formed than among controls.

Time point: patch test 1, 2 weeks after DPC sensitization. Treatment: therapeutic diphenylcyclopropenone sensitization with weekly scalp DPC. Blood collection happened ahead of applying each patch test. The material sequenced was whole blood, taken in connection with sensitization to the hapten diphenylcyclopropenone (DPC). The TCR sequence derives from a woman aged 35 to 49 with alopecia areata. Some clones in this sample may be carry-over from other donors' samples. This chain links TRBV6-6 with TRBJ1-5; D call uncertain. Here the CDR3 DNA reads TGTGCCAGCACCCTTCCAGGCAATCAGCCCCAGCATTTT. Its protein is CASTLPGNQPQHF.